These 32 T cell receptor beta chains share one sample of origin, sequenced in a study of T cells after yellow fever vaccination. TCRdb reanalysed the 5' RACE reads using MiXCR and keeps one entry per CDR3 protein. The data contain about 360,000 distinct CDR3 sequences, 6.2% of them singletons. The source material was PBMCs, sampled 5 days after the yellow fever booster vaccination. Every receptor here comes from a man aged 30 to 45 who received the YFV17D yellow fever vaccine.

This clonotype turned up a few times. The chain uses TRBV20-1 and TRBJ2-3; 8 nucleotides agree with TRBD2. Germline V lookup: CDR1 DFQATT, CDR2 SNEGSKA (reference sequence). The trim removed 5 bases at V and 2 bases at J, leaving 6 bases unmatched. CDR3 size: 14 residues. CDR3 sequence reads: CSAGTSGNTDTQYF. The CDR3 DNA reads as TGCAGTGCTGGCACTAGCGGAAACACAGATACGCAGTATTTT.

The chain recombines TRBV12-3 or TRBV12-4 with TRBJ2-3; no clear D. CDR3 size: 12 residues. Trimming pared 5 bases from V and 6 bases from J, leaving 9 bases between. The CDR3 sequence is CASSQIWDTQYF. The CDR3 nucleotides read TGTGCCAGCAGTCAGATATGGGATACGCAGTATTTT.

This clonotype has a count of ten or more. This chain joins TRBV7-2 and TRBJ2-7; TRBD2 aligns across 7 bases. Germline CDR1 and CDR2: SGHTA and FQGNSA. This CDR3 comprises 14 residues. With 4 bases clipped from V and 1 base from J, the junction kept 4 bases outside the gene matches. CDR3 in DNA: TGTGCCAGCAGCTCTAGCGGTGTGTCCTACGAGCAGTACTTC. Encoded protein: CASSSSGVSYEQYF.

A remark on this clonotype: One end of the junction fails to match germline, which may point to a read error. This chain uses TRBV20-1 with TRBJ2-3; 7 nucleotides match TRBD2. The CDR3 contains 16 residues. Germline loops: CDR1 DFQATT, CDR2 SNEGSKA (reference sequence). CDR3 residues: CCATRLADLHTDTQYF. CDR3 nucleotide sequence: TGCTGTGCTACCCGTCTAGCGGACCTCCACACAGATACGCAGTATTTT.

The chain employs TRBV28 and TRBJ2-1; D might be TRBD1 or TRBD2, each matching 5 bases. The germline gives CDR1 MDHEN, CDR2 SYDVKM. Deletions cut 8 bases from V and 7 bases from J, with 18 bases between. The CDR3 is made up of 14 amino acids. The CDR3 DNA sequence: TGTGCCAGCCGTAGGGGACCCCGCGGAAATGAGCAGTTCTTC. Amino acids: CASRRGPRGNEQFF.

This clonotype was recorded at least ten times. The chain combines TRBV3-1 with TRBJ1-5; maybe TRBD1 (5 bases). V dropped 3 bases and J dropped 0 bases, with 6 bases sitting between them. CDR1 is LGHDT, CDR2 YNNKEL, per germline (reference sequence). CDR3 length equals 14 residues. The CDR3 spells CASSHGGSNQPQHF. The CDR3 bases are TGTGCCAGCAGCCACGGGGGTAGCAATCAGCCCCAGCATTTT.

This clonotype was seen a handful of times. CDR3 residues: CSARDRDRVYEQYF. The DNA of the CDR3 is TGCAGTGCTAGAGACCGGGACAGGGTCTACGAGCAGTACTTC. The J gene is TRBJ2-7, the V gene TRBV20-1; TRBD1 agrees at 9 bases. The CDR3 is 14 residues long. The germline V gene has CDR1 DFQATT and CDR2 SNEGSKA (reference sequence). Trimming removed 0 bases from V and 3 bases from J; junction bases left unmatched: 3.

This clonotype has a handful of counts. CDR3 sequence: CAWSRGRFGTGGVDEQFF. The CDR3 region has the DNA TGTGCCTGGAGTCGGGGTCGGTTCGGGACAGGGGGCGTGGACGAGCAGTTCTTC. This chain connects TRBV30 to TRBJ2-1; 12 positions match TRBD1. In germline, CDR1 is GTSNPN, CDR2 SVGIG (reference sequence). The CDR3 covers 18 residues. With V trimmed by 2 bases and J by 10 bases, 18 bases remained unmatched.

The chain employs TRBV5-4 and TRBJ2-3, with TRBD2 matching over 8 bases. This CDR3 contains 14 residues. Germline CDR1 and CDR2: SGHNT and YYREEE (reference sequence). J gave up 10 bases and V 4 bases, and 11 bases lay outside the gene matches. CDR3 nucleotide sequence: TGTGCCAGCAGCAGCGTCGGGACTAGGGATCCGCAGTATTTT. Translating gives CASSSVGTRDPQYF.

This clonotype was detected a few times. This chain uses TRBV3-1 with TRBJ1-5; D is ambiguous. Germline V lookup: CDR1 LGHDT, CDR2 YNNKEL (reference sequence). This CDR3 is 15 amino acids long. Trimming pared 4 bases from V and 5 bases from J, leaving 15 bases between. CDR3 sequence reads: CASSPSSGSHQPQHF. The CDR3 DNA reads TGTGCCAGCAGCCCGAGCAGCGGCTCCCATCAGCCCCAGCATTTT.

V and J are TRBV7-9 and TRBJ1-1; D call uncertain. V shed 1 base and J shed 1 base, with 10 bases lying between them. The germline V gene has CDR1 SEHNR and CDR2 FQNEAQ (reference sequence). The CDR3 loop spans 15 amino acids. CDR3: CASSLGTSPNTEAFF. CDR3 DNA: TGTGCCAGCAGCTTAGGGACTTCACCGAACACTGAAGCTTTCTTT.

The V call is TRBV7-2, the J call TRBJ2-1, with a weak D call TRBD2 (5 bases). The CDR3 totals 15 residues. Germline values: CDR1 SGHTA, CDR2 FQGNSA. Between the trimmed V and J ends, which lost 1 base and 5 bases, there was a span of 12 bases. CDR3 sequence: CASSLGGGFNNEQFF. CDR3 nucleotides: TGTGCCAGCAGCTTAGGAGGCGGGTTTAACAATGAGCAGTTCTTC.

This clonotype was recorded many times. The rearrangement joins TRBV20-1 to TRBJ2-1; the match to TRBD2 covers 12 bases. V lost 0 bases, J lost 2 bases, and 2 bases stayed unmatched. This CDR3 has 16 amino acids. Germline V gene lookup returns CDR1 DFQATT and CDR2 SNEGSKA (reference sequence). The CDR3 region has the DNA TGCAGTGCTAGAGATCGGACTAGCGGGGCCTACAATGAGCAGTTCTTC. Translating it yields CSARDRTSGAYNEQFF.

For this clonotype: A read error may be the cause here, since a much bigger clone is one base away. The rearrangement uses TRBV20-1 and TRBJ2-7; 9 bases are a match to TRBD2. The germline CDR1 and CDR2 sequences are DFQATT and SNEGSKA (reference sequence). Germline trimming cut 2 bases from V and 4 bases from J; bases unmatched to any gene: 3. The CDR3 contains 13 residues. Here the CDR3 reads CSARNSGGYEQYF. Here the CDR3 DNA reads TGCAGTGCTAGAAATAGCGGGGGTTACGAGCAGTACTTC.

The rearrangement joins TRBV29-1 to TRBJ1-1, with D hard to call. The germline V gene has CDR1 SQVTM and CDR2 ANQGSEA. The CDR3 consists of 12 residues. V lost 5 bases and J 1 base, leaving 8 bases between the germline ends. The CDR3 nucleotides read TGCAGCGTTCGGCAGGCGAACACTGAAGCTTTCTTT. It yields the protein CSVRQANTEAFF.

A remark on this clonotype: A much larger clonotype is one base distant, so this may be a read error. This chain links TRBV6-5 with TRBJ2-7; D remains unclear. Judging by the DNA end, TRBJ2-1 fits better; the J call may be wrong. This CDR3 is built from 15 residues. Germline lookup yields CDR1 MNHEY and CDR2 SVGAGI. The CDR3 coding sequence is TGTGCCAGCAGTTTATTAGCCACCACAGCGTACGAGCAGTTCTTC. This codes for CASSLLATTAYEQFF.

At least ten counts were recorded for this clonotype. This chain connects TRBV20-1 to TRBJ2-1; 14 bases match TRBD2. The V and J ends lost 6 bases and 9 bases, in that order; junction bases with no gene match: 7. The CDR3 runs 14 residues. Per germline, CDR1 DFQATT and CDR2 SNEGSKA (reference sequence). The CDR3 nucleotides read TGCAGTGCACAGACTAGCGGGAGGGCCCTTGAGCAGTTCTTC. Its protein is CSAQTSGRALEQFF.

This clonotype was counted many times. V gene TRBV7-9 combines with J gene TRBJ2-2, with D perhaps matching TRBD2 (6 bases). In germline, CDR1 is SEHNR, CDR2 FQNEAQ (reference sequence). The CDR3 has 14 residues. With 7 bases removed from V and 3 bases from J, the gap between germline ends came to 12 bases. CDR3 region: CASIAGTHTGELFF. CDR3 nucleotide sequence: TGTGCCAGCATTGCGGGGACTCACACCGGGGAGCTGTTTTTT.

In this sample, this clonotype turned up many times. The chain has TRBV19 and TRBJ2-1, with 8 bases identical to TRBD2. CDR3 length equals 14 residues. V trimming: 4 bases; J trimming: 2 bases; junction bases outside the gene matches: 1. Germline V gene sequence: CDR1 LNHDA, CDR2 SQIVND (reference sequence). The chain's CDR3 is CASSRLATYNEQFF. CDR3 sequence (DNA): TGTGCCAGTAGTAGACTAGCGACCTACAATGAGCAGTTCTTC.

V usage is TRBV7-2 and J usage is TRBJ2-2; perhaps D is TRBD1 or TRBD2 (5 bases each). The CDR3 sequence is 17 residues long. Germline V gives CDR1 SGHTA, CDR2 FQGNSA. V was shortened by 4 bases and J by 2 bases, with 17 bases between the two germline ends. This chain's CDR3 is CASSSPVGTGNTGELFF. CDR3 DNA: TGTGCCAGCAGCTCCCCTGTCGGGACGGGTAACACCGGGGAGCTGTTTTTT.

This clonotype has a handful of counts. CDR3 coding DNA: TGTGCCAGCAGCTTGAATAGCGGCGCCTACGAGCAGTACTTC. Residues: CASSLNSGAYEQYF. V and J are TRBV7-2 and TRBJ2-7, with a possible D match to TRBD2 (6 bases). The CDR3 has 14 residues. V was pared by 3 bases and J by 2 bases, with 11 bases between. CDR1 is SGHTA, CDR2 FQGNSA, per germline.

This clonotype was counted at least ten times. The rearrangement uses TRBV20-1 and TRBJ1-1; D is undetermined. The V gene lost 6 bases and the J gene lost 3 bases, with 17 bases spanning the gap. This CDR3 has 14 amino acids. Per germline, CDR1 DFQATT and CDR2 SNEGSKA (reference sequence). The CDR3 nucleotides read TGCAGTGCCAACCTTTGGACGGGATACACTGAAGCTTTCTTT. This codes for CSANLWTGYTEAFF.

The chain couples TRBV7-2 to TRBJ2-1; TRBD2 matches at 15 bases. V trimming: 5 bases; J trimming: 10 bases; junction bases outside the gene matches: 9. Germline V CDR1 and CDR2: SGHTA, FQGNSA. This CDR3 is 16 amino acids long. The CDR3 spells CASSRLRTSGRGEQFF. The DNA of the CDR3 is TGTGCCAGCAGCCGACTCCGGACTAGCGGGAGGGGAGAGCAGTTCTTC.

The chain links TRBV20-1 to TRBJ1-6; D not resolved. CDR1 and CDR2 from the germline V gene are DFQATT and SNEGSKA (reference sequence). The CDR3 sequence is 17 residues long. V lost 5 bases, J lost 0 bases, and 17 bases lay in between. For the CDR3, the DNA is TGCAGTGCTGAGGGTAGAGGGATGAGCTCCTATAATTCACCCCTCCACTTT. Translation gives CSAEGRGMSSYNSPLHF.

This clonotype was observed a handful of times. The chain employs TRBV10-3 and TRBJ1-1; D uncertain. CDR3 length: 11 amino acids. V lost 7 bases to trimming and J lost 8 bases, with 11 bases between them. In germline, CDR1 is ENHRY, CDR2 SYGVKD. CDR3 sequence reads: CAIKEDWEAFF. The DNA for the CDR3 is TGTGCCATCAAGGAGGATTGGGAAGCTTTCTTT.

The rearrangement links TRBV7-3 to TRBJ2-3; D is ambiguous. V was clipped by 2 bases and J by 4 bases, with 10 bases between them. This CDR3 is built from 14 residues. Germline V gene data show CDR1 as SGHTA and CDR2 as FQGTGA. CDR3 sequence reads: CASSLGPVADTQYF. In nucleotides, the CDR3 is TGTGCCAGCAGCTTAGGTCCGGTCGCAGATACGCAGTATTTT. The whole variable domain, filled in from reference TRBV7-3 and TRBJ2-3, reads GAGVSQTPSNKVTEKGKYVELRCDPISGHTALYWYRQSLGQGPEFLIYFQGTGAADDSGLPNDRFFAVRPEGSVSTLKIQRTERGDSAVYLCASSLGPVADTQYFGPGTRLTVL.

The rearrangement joins TRBV23-1 to TRBJ2-7; 12 bases agree with TRBD2. TRBV23-1 carries the ORF label, with uncertain function. The CDR3 spans 17 residues. Trimming cost V 4 bases and J 4 bases; bases outside gene matches: 11. CDR3 residues: CASSPQATSGSAYEQYF. CDR3 DNA sequence: TGCGCCAGCAGTCCCCAAGCGACTAGCGGGAGCGCGTACGAGCAGTACTTC.

The chain couples TRBV11-2 to TRBJ2-7; 10 bases are a match to TRBD1. This CDR3 is 15 amino acids long. The V gene end was trimmed by 7 bases and the J gene end by 2 bases; junction bases not matched to a gene: 8. Germline V CDR1 and CDR2: SGHAT, FQNNGV. The CDR3 DNA is TGTGCCAGCACCATGACAGGGGGCCGGACCTACGAGCAGTACTTC. Amino acids: CASTMTGGRTYEQYF.

This clonotype has more than one count but fewer than ten. The chain has TRBV15 and TRBJ2-6; D is uncertain. The CDR3 is made up of 16 amino acids. CDR1 is LNHNV and CDR2 is YYDKDF in the germline V gene (reference sequence). The ends were cut back, 0 bases at V and 0 bases at J, with 6 bases in the middle. The CDR3 DNA reads TGTGCCACCAGCAGAGATATGGTCTCTGGGGCCAACGTCCTGACTTTC. This encodes CATSRDMVSGANVLTF.

This clonotype was counted at least ten times. The V call is TRBV10-3, the J call TRBJ2-7; D may match TRBD1 or TRBD2 (5 bases each). The CDR3 sequence is 16 residues long. Per germline, CDR1 ENHRY and CDR2 SYGVKD. Trimming stripped 2 bases from V and 3 bases from J, with 17 bases between. This CDR3 is CAISERAAGSNYEQYF. CDR3 bases: TGTGCCATCAGTGAGCGAGCGGCAGGGTCGAACTACGAGCAGTACTTC.

This chain joins TRBV28 and TRBJ2-6, with 13 bases lining up with TRBD2. Germline V gene lookup returns CDR1 MDHEN and CDR2 SYDVKM. The CDR3 spans 21 residues. V lost 6 bases and J lost 2; bases outside the gene matches: 16. For the CDR3, the DNA is TGTGCCAGCAGCCCTAGGGGCAAGGCGGGGACTAGCGGGACTGGGGCCAACGTCCTGACTTTC. It yields the protein CASSPRGKAGTSGTGANVLTF.

The rearrangement links TRBV20-1 to TRBJ2-1; 10 nucleotides match TRBD1. CDR1 is DFQATT, CDR2 SNEGSKA, per germline (reference sequence). V lost 2 bases to trimming and J lost 6 bases; unmatched junction nucleotides: 7. The length of the CDR3 is 15 residues. CDR3 nucleotide sequence: TGCAGTGCTAGACGAGGGACAGGGGTGGGCAATGAGCAGTTCTTC. Translated: CSARRGTGVGNEQFF.